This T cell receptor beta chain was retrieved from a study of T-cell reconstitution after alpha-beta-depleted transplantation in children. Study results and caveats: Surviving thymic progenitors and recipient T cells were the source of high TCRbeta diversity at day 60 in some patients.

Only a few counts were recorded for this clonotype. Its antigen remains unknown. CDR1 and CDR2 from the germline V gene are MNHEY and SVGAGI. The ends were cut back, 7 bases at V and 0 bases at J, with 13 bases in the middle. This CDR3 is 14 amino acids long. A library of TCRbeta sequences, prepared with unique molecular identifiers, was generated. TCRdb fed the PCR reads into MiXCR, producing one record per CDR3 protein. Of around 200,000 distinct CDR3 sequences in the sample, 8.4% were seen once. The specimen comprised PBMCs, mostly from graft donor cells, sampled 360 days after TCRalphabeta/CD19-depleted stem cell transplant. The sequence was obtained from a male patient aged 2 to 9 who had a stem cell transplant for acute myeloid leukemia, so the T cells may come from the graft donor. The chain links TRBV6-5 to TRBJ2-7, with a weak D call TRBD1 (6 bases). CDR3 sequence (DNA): TGTGCCAGCAATTCGGTGGACAGCTCCTACGAGCAGTACGTC. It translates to CASNSVDSSYEQYV.